This T cell receptor (beta chain) is from a study of T cells in women clearing cervical HPV infection. Points on this clone: Its antigen remains unidentified. The CDR3 extends 3 residues past the end of the read, so its final part is completed from the germline J gene.

Only in-frame clones appear in the TCRdb table, and some are missing; sequencing was by immunoSEQ multiplex PCR. The repertoire shows some 30,000 clones; the top ten hold around 6.8%. Overall study results and limits: TRBV6-7 abundance was lower in cases than controls (approximately 0.11% versus 0.16%).

This CDR3 has 15 amino acids. V was cut by 4 bases and J by 2 bases, with 16 bases left in between. Germline CDR1 reads SGHDT; CDR2 reads YYEEEE. The chain recombines TRBV5-6 with TRBJ2-7; the D gene is possibly TRBD1 (5 bases). The sequenced sample consisted of blood buffy coat. The receptor comes from a woman between 18 and 75 years old with a cervical HPV16 infection that either progressed to CIN3+ or cleared (not recorded which). The CDR3 reads CASSGPLGDAYEQYF. CDR3 DNA, as far as it was read: TGTGCCAGCAGCGGTCCCTTAGGGGATGCCTACGAG.